The rows below give T cell receptor beta chains drawn from one sample of a study of cytomegalovirus exposure and HLA in healthy donors. This table comes from immunoSEQ multiplex PCR, and its TCRdb copy is limited to in-frame clones, with some not included. The data show about 98,000 clones, with about 80% seen just once and approximately 10% held by the top ten. What was sequenced was PBMCs. The source is a man aged 18 to 30 in good health and CMV-seropositive. CDR3s leave out the opening cysteine and the closing phenylalanine or tryptophan. Fields, in order: CDR3 length, J gene, V gene, CDR3 protein.

>9|TRBJ1-1|TRBV30
AWSVSTEAF
>13|TRBJ2-5|TRBV15
ATSRVGLAEETQY
>14|TRBJ2-6|TRBV19
ASRATGFSGANVLT
>12|TRBJ1-2|TRBV5-4
ASRQGPVNYGYT
>13|TRBJ1-1|TRBV11-1
ASSLDRFGYTEAF
>14|TRBJ2-2|TRBV13
ASSLEGQGDTGELF
>11|TRBJ1-1|TRBV27
ASRGEMNTEAF
>13|TRBJ1-5|TRBV27
ASSLYPRGDQPQH
>9|TRBJ1-1|TRBV30
AWTRNTEAF
>16|TRBJ1-5|TRBV4-2
ASSQNSLTGVSNQPQH
>15|TRBJ1-3|TRBV2
ASSESRQLRSGNTIY
>12|TRBJ1-1|TRBV11-2
ASSLDRVSGEAF
>9|NA|TRBV25-1
ASSDPYEQY
>13|TRBJ2-1|TRBV6-5
ASRPSTGAYNEQF
>14|TRBJ1-2|TRBV11-2
ASSLDKGRVSYGYT
>13|TRBJ2-7|TRBV5-1
ASSLGGQEPYEQY
>13|TRBJ1-1|TRBV9
ASSPGVGMSTEAF
>11|TRBJ2-3|TRBV10-3
AISADSADTQY
>13|TRBJ2-6|TRBV27
ANGTGGSGANVLT
>12|TRBJ2-7|TRBV27
ASSLSRGGYEQY
>13|TRBJ1-1|TRBV7-2
ASSLTGGWRIEAF
>15|TRBJ2-5|TRBV2
ASSLSRGTYGGKTQY
>10|TRBJ2-7|TRBV27
ASSLGGDEQY
>17|TRBJ1-2|TRBV12-5
ASGLVLGQGAPPLYGYT
>10|TRBJ2-1|TRBV2
ARRAFSAEQF
>15|TRBJ2-3|TRBV7-9
ASSSGTSLYRTDTQY
>13|TRBJ1-5|TRBV25-1
ASSAFGGGNQPQH
>13|TRBJ2-7|TRBV5-1
ASAPQGRTSYEQY
>12|TRBJ2-5|TRBV29-1
SVGPGGLGETQY
>13|TRBJ2-7|TRBV5-1
ASSLPGLADYEQY
>13|TRBJ2-1|TRBV19
ASSIIRTALNEQF
>11|TRBJ1-2|TRBV28
ASSLRRARGYT
>12|TRBJ1-2|TRBV5-6
ASSVGRGLAGYT
>13|TRBJ1-3|TRBV6-1
ASSPGTGTGNTIY
>11|TRBJ1-1|TRBV6-5
ASSSGGLTEAF
>8|TRBJ2-1|TRBV29-1
SVVVNEQF
>10|TRBJ2-5|TRBV10-3
AIRGAGETQY
>12|NA|TRBV9
ASSAGTLAYEQY
>11|TRBJ2-5|TRBV28
ASSKRGGETQY
>14|TRBJ2-3|TRBV9
ASSVWTGSSTDTQY
>12|TRBJ1-2|TRBV5-1
ASSLGWEVDGYT
>15|TRBJ1-3|TRBV2
ASSERGQGATGNTIY
>13|TRBJ2-7|TRBV5-1
ASSSATTPLDEQY
>11|TRBJ2-7|TRBV2
ASRAGTEYEQY
>15|TRBJ1-3|TRBV9
ASSPNPGTGTGNTIY
>13|TRBJ1-3|TRBV5-8
ASSRDILAGNTIY
>13|TRBJ1-5|TRBV28
ASANQGLVPQPQH
>12|TRBJ1-3|TRBV14
ASSRHSSGNTIY
>13|TRBJ1-2|TRBV5-4
ASSEPGQVNYGYT
>14|TRBJ1-2|TRBV7-9
ASSATYGGWFYGYT
>9|TRBJ2-3|TRBV29-1
SVVSTDTQY
>12|TRBJ1-1|TRBV5-8
ASSLGLGGTEAF
>13|TRBJ1-6|TRBV5-8
ASSFEDRGISPLH
>10|TRBJ2-7|TRBV28
ASSPQGYEQY